By proportion, the clone carrying this TCR beta chain is medium-sized (0.01 to 0.1%). Its antigen remains unknown. This record comes from a study of neurological immune-mediated disorders. Findings and caveats of the study: Among 34 multiple sclerosis patients, 18 had repertoires that phylogenetic grouping placed in one related-CDR3 cluster, a possible signature.

The cDNA came from 5'RACE, which used 10-nucleotide random UMIs. TCRdb analysed the 5' RACE reads with MiXCR anew, one entry per CDR3 protein. The profile shows around 26,000 distinct CDR3 sequences, 2.5% to 4% of them singletons. 2 million PBMCs stored at -80 C were the source of the unsorted libraries. Sequencing was performed on PBMCs. The sequence derives from a woman aged 30 to 39 with multiple sclerosis.

The CDR3 region is CASSLGQLNTEAFF. Written as DNA, the CDR3 is TGTGCCAGCAGCTTAGGTCAGTTGAACACTGAAGCTTTCTTT. The J gene is TRBJ1-1, the V gene TRBV7-8, with D unresolved. V was shortened by 1 base and J by 0 bases, with 6 bases between the two germline ends. The CDR3 is made up of 14 amino acids. Looked up from germline, CDR1 is SGHVS and CDR2 is FQNEAQ.